Reported below is one T cell receptor beta chain. Its antigen is still unknown. This entry belongs to a study of T cells in Graves' hyperthyroidism and ophthalmopathy. Amplified regions were TCR beta CDR3 sequences from RNA transcripts. The HTBI primer set was used in a first-round RT-PCR of the TCR CDR3. TCRdb reprocessed the multiplex PCR reads with MiXCR, giving one entry per CDR3 protein. Of some 650,000 distinct CDR3 sequences listed, about 16% are singletons. A patient was excluded if there was uncontrolled infection, other autoimmune disease, pregnancy or lactation. Orbital computed tomography, thyroid ultrasound, serum thyroxine and TRAb, and clinical symptoms together informed the diagnoses. Study-wide findings and caveats: Stable hyperthyroidism was separated from ophthalmopathy by a model based on 13 V-J features.

This clonotype was sampled from a woman aged 40-49 years with Graves' ophthalmopathy. Sequenced input: blood.

In DNA, the CDR3 is TGTGCCAGCAGTAGAGGGGTTATTTCCTACAATGAGCAGTTCTTC. Protein sequence: CASSRGVISYNEQFF. The V gene is TRBV6-2 or TRBV6-3, the J gene TRBJ2-1, with D perhaps matching TRBD1 or TRBD2 (5 bases each). The CDR3 is 15 amino acids. Germline CDR1 MNHEY, CDR2 SVGEGT. The V end lost 5 bases, the J end lost 1 base, and 12 bases lay between the germline ends.